The clone carrying this TCR beta chain has only a few counts. The germline V gene has CDR1 LGHNA and CDR2 YNFKEQ. This CDR3 contains 13 residues. Trimming cost V 4 bases and J 5 bases, with 12 bases left between them. This record comes from a study of tumour-infiltrating T cells in Burkitt lymphoma. As for the study in general: Survival, overall and progression-free, tracked with productive clonality.

Sequenced by immunoSEQ multiplex PCR; TCRdb stores in-frame clones only, minus some. The sample gives 12,000 to 15,000 clones, 30% of which show up once; under 7.5% is in the top ten. This chain joins TRBV4-2 and TRBJ2-7; D ambiguous. The TCR originated in a human donor with diffuse large B-cell lymphoma. Sequenced material: tumor tissue. CDR3 bases: TGTGCCAGCAGCCTCAGGCCCGATAACGAGCAGTACTTC. This gives the protein CASSLRPDNEQYF.